This TCR beta chain was found in a study of cytomegalovirus exposure and HLA in healthy donors. PCR employed 60 Vbeta and 13 Jbeta primers. Produced via immunoSEQ multiplex PCR; TCRdb's table is partial and in-frame only. The sample lists some 110,000 clones; 76% were seen once. Regarding the study as a whole: CMV serostatus was the only recorded immune exposure for donors.

About this clone itself: The antigen is unknown.

This clonotype was obtained from a man in his forties in good health and CMV-seropositive. Sequencing was done on a sample of PBMCs.

CDR3 amino acids: CASSPGTSYPQYF. CDR3 bases: TGTGCCAGCAGCCCCGGGACTAGTTACCCCCAGTACTTC. The chain uses TRBV7-9 and TRBJ2-5, with 8 bases identical to TRBD2. The germline gives CDR1 SEHNR, CDR2 FQNEAQ (reference sequence). V gave up 5 bases and J gave up 9 bases; unmatched junction bases: 8. The CDR3 is 13 residues long.